This is a list of T cell receptor beta chains from one sample in a study of PD-1 blockade in classical Hodgkin lymphoma. TCRdb's copy holds only in-frame clones and misses some; the assay was immunoSEQ multiplex PCR. The sample has 35,000 to 50,000 clones, 76% seen once. Sequencing was performed on peripheral blood mononuclear cells (PBMCs), taken at baseline. These TCRs come from a human donor with classical Hodgkin lymphoma. Each CDR3 is given with its conserved first and last residue. The D gene is left open where the match is weak. A row's size may be missing; if present it is once, few, many or a size class.

V	J	D	size	DNA	CDR3
TRBV19	TRBJ2-7	-	few	TGTGCCACCCGACTAGGAGGGTCGAACGAGCAGTACTTC	CATRLGGSNEQYF
TRBV19	TRBJ2-7	-	once	TGTGCCAGTAGTATCCGGGGTAGGACAGATCCCTCCTACGAGCAGTACTTC	CASSIRGRTDPSYEQYF
TRBV28	TRBJ2-7	-	-	TGTGCCAGCAGTTTACGGGACCGCTACTCCTACGAGCAGTACTTC	CASSLRDRYSYEQYF
TRBV7-2	TRBJ2-2	TRBD1	-	TGTGCCAGCAGCTCCCGGGACAGAATGGTGCACGGGGAGCTGTTTTTT	CASSSRDRMVHGELFF
TRBV10-3	TRBJ2-7	-	-	TGTGCCATCAGCGCGACCCCCCGTTACGAGCAGTACTTC	CAISATPRYEQYF
TRBV19	TRBJ1-5	-	few	TGTGCCAGTAGTATAAGGGGACGGGGCAATCAGCCCCAGCATTTT	CASSIRGRGNQPQHF
TRBV6-6	TRBJ2-7	TRBD2	-	TGTGCCAGCAGGGTGGGACTAGCGGATACCTACGAGCAGTACTTC	CASRVGLADTYEQYF
TRBV9	TRBJ2-1	-	-	TGTGCCAGCAGCCAGGGCAATGAGCAGTTCTTC	CASSQGNEQFF
TRBV7-6	TRBJ1-4	-	-	TGTGCCAGCAGCTTAGGAGGGGGACTTAATGAAAAACTGTTTTTT	CASSLGGGLNEKLFF
TRBV5-5	TRBJ1-5	-	few	TGTGCCAGCAGCACCCCGGGCTCCAATCAGCCCCAGCATTTT	CASSTPGSNQPQHF
TRBV6-5	TRBJ2-7	-	-	TGTGCCAGCAGATCCGGGCTAGGCGAGCAGTACTTC	CASRSGLGEQYF
TRBV30	TRBJ1-6	-	-	TGTGCCGGAGCCAACTCCTATAATTCACCCCTCCACTTT	CAGANSYNSPLHF
TRBV28	TRBJ1-2	-	-	TGTGCCAGCAGGCTCCCGGGCACCCCCCGTGGCTACACCTTC	CASRLPGTPRGYTF
TRBV19	TRBJ2-7	-	-	TGTGCCAGTAGTTTAAGGGGGAGGGAGCCCTACGAGCAGTACTTC	CASSLRGREPYEQYF
TRBV27	TRBJ1-5	-	-	TGTGCCAGCAGTGGGGAGGGACATCAGCCCCAGCATTTT	CASSGEGHQPQHF
TRBV27	TRBJ1-5	-	once	TGTGCCAGCAGTATCCGGGGGCCCCAGGGCAATCAGCCCCAGCATTTT	CASSIRGPQGNQPQHF
TRBV28	TRBJ2-1	TRBD2	-	TGTGCCAGCAGTTTGCGGGAGGGCCGAGAGAATGAGCAGTTCTTC	CASSLREGRENEQFF
TRBV19	TRBJ2-1	TRBD2	-	TGTGCCAGTAGTATACCTTGGCGGGAGGCTACCTACAATGAGCAGTTCTTC	CASSIPWREATYNEQFF
TRBV11-2	TRBJ1-1	-	-	TGTGCCAGCAGCTTAGCACGGAACACTGAAGCTTTCTTT	CASSLARNTEAFF
TRBV18	TRBJ1-2	TRBD1	few	TGTGCCAGCTCACCACCCACAGGGGGGGCGAAGGGCTACACCTTC	CASSPPTGGAKGYTF
TRBV28	TRBJ2-7	-	few	TGTGCCAGCAGAGTCCTGTGGGGGACCTACGAGCAGTACTTC	CASRVLWGTYEQYF
TRBV5-5	TRBJ2-3	TRBD2	-	TGTGCCAGCAGCTTGTTGGCTAGCGGATACACAGATACGCAGTATTTT	CASSLLASGYTDTQYF
TRBV19	TRBJ1-1	-	-	TGTGCCAGTAGTATCAGAGGGAGGCGGGCTTTCTTT	CASSIRGRRAFF
TRBV28	TRBJ1-3	TRBD1	-	TGTGCCAGCAGTCAACAGGGACAGATCTTCTCTGGAAACACCATATATTTT	CASSQQGQIFSGNTIYF
TRBV28	TRBJ1-1	-	-	TGTGCCAGCAGCCCCCTCCATGGCACTGAAGCTTTCTTT	CASSPLHGTEAFF
TRBV6-5	TRBJ2-1	-	once	TGTGCCAGCATTGGGAAGCAGCGCATGCAGTTCTTC	CASIGKQRMQFF
TRBV19	TRBJ2-1	-	few	TGTGCCAGTAGTAATGGGTACAATGAGCAGTTCTTC	CASSNGYNEQFF
TRBV27	TRBJ2-3	-	-	TGTGCCAGCAAGGTGCTGGGACCCCTTGCGAGCACAGATACGCAGTATTTT	CASKVLGPLASTDTQYF